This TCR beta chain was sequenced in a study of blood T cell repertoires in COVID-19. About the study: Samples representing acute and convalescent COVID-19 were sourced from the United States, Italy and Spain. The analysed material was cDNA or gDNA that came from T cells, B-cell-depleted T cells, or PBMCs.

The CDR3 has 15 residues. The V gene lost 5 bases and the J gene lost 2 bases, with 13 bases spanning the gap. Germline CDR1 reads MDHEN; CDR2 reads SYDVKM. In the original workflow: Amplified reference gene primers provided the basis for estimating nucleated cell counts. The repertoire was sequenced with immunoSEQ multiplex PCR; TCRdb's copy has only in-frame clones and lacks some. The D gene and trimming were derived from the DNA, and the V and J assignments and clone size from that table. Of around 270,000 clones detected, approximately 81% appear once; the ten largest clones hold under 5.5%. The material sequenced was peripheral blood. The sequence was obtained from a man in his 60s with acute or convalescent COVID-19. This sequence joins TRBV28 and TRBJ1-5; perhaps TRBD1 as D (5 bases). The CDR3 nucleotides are TGTGCCAGCAGTGGGGCGGGGGTCGGCAATCAGCCCCAGCATTTT. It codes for CASSGAGVGNQPQHF.